What follows describes a single TCR beta chain. The source of the sample is a study of CD8 T cells in Susac syndrome. With random hexamers, roughly 0.5 to 1 ug RNA was reverse transcribed. The method of amplification for TCR beta CDR3 was immunoSEQ multiplex PCR, covering 54 Vbeta and 13 Jbeta. Each CDR3 protein is one row after TCRdb ran MiXCR on the immunoSEQ multiplex PCR reads. The table includes 130,000 or so distinct CDR3 sequences, about 94% detected once. Sequenced sample: CD8+ T cells from PBMCs. This clonotype originated in a human donor with Susac syndrome.

Written as DNA, the CDR3 is TGTGCCAGCAGCTTAGGGGCTAGTAGCTTCTACGAGCAGTACTTC. Translated, it gives CASSLGASSFYEQYF. The J gene is TRBJ2-7, the V gene TRBV7-8, with D unresolved. Germline V gives CDR1 SGHVS, CDR2 FQNEAQ. The CDR3 consists of 15 residues. V dropped 1 base and J dropped 3 bases, with 13 bases sitting between them.